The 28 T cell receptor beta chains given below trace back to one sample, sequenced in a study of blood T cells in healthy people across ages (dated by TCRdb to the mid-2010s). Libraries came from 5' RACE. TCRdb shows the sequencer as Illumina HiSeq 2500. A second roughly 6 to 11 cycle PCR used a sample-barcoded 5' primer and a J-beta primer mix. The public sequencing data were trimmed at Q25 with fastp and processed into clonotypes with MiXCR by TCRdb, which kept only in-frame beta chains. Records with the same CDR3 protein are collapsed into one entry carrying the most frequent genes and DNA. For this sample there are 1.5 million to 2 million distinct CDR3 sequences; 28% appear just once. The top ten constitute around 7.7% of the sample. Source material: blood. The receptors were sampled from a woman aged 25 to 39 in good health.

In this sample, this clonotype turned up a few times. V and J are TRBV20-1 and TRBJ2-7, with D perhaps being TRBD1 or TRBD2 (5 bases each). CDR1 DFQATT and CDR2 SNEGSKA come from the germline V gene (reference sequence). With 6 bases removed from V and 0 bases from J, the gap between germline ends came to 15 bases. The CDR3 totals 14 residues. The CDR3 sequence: CSAADYRSSYEQYF. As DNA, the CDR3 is TGCAGTGCCGCAGACTACAGGAGCTCCTACGAGCAGTACTTC.

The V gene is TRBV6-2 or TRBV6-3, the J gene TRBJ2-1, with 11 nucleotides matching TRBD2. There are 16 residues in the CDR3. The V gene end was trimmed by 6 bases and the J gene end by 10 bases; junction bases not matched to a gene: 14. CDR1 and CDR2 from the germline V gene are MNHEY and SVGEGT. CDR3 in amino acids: CASRIWRGLADGEQFF. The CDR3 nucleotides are TGTGCCAGCAGGATCTGGAGGGGACTAGCGGATGGGGAGCAGTTCTTC.

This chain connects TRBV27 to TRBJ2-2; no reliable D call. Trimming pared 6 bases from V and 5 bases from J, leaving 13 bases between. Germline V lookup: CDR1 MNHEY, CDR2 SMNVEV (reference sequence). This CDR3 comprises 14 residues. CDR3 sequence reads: CASRLTSGTGELFF. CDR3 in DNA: TGTGCCAGCAGGTTAACGTCCGGGACCGGGGAGCTGTTTTTT.

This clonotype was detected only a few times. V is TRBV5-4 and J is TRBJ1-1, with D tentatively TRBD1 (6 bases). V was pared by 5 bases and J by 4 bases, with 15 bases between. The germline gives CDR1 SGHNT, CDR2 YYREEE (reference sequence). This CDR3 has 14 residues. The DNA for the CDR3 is TGTGCCAGCAGTACGGAGCAAGGGGGCACTGAAGCTTTCTTT. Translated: CASSTEQGGTEAFF.

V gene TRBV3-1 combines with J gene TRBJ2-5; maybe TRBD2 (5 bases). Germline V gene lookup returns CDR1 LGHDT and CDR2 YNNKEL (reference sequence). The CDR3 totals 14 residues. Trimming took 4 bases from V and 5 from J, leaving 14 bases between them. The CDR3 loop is CASSPGPGVETQYF. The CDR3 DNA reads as TGTGCCAGCAGCCCAGGACCCGGGGTGGAGACCCAGTACTTC.

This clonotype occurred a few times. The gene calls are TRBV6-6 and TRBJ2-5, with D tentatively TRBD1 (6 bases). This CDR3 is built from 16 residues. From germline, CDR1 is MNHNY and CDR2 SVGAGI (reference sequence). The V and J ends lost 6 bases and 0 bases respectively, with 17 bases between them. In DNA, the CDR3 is TGTGCCAGCAGGAAGCTATCAGGGGTCGACCAAGAGACCCAGTACTTC. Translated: CASRKLSGVDQETQYF.

The DNA of the CDR3 is TGTGCCATCCGAGGGAGCTGGGAGAATGAAAAACTGTTTTTT. Translation gives CAIRGSWENEKLFF. The V gene is TRBV10-3, the J gene TRBJ1-4; D ambiguous. The CDR3 runs to 14 residues. The germline V gene has CDR1 ENHRY and CDR2 SYGVKD. V was clipped by 8 bases and J by 5 bases, with 15 bases between them.

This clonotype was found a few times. CDR3 bases: TGTGCCTGGATTCCGGGGGGCGGCCAAGAGACCCAGTACTTC. This gives the protein CAWIPGGGQETQYF. The chain carries TRBV30 and TRBJ2-5; perhaps TRBD2 as D (7 bases). Germline values: CDR1 GTSNPN, CDR2 SVGIG (reference sequence). The ends were cut back, 4 bases at V and 1 base at J, with 13 bases in the middle. The CDR3 spans 14 residues.

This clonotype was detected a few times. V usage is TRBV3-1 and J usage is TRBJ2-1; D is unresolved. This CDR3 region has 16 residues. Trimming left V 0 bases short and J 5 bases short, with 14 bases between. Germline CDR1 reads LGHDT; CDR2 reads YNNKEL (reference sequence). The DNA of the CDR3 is TGTGCCAGCAGCCAAGAAACCACCCGGACCAACAATGAGCAGTTCTTC. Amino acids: CASSQETTRTNNEQFF.

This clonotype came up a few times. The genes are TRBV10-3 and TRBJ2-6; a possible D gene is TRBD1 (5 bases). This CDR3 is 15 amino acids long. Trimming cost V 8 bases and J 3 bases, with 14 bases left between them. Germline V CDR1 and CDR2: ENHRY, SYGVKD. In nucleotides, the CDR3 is TGTGCCATCGAGGCCCCAGGGCTTGGGGCCAACGTCCTGACTTTC. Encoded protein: CAIEAPGLGANVLTF.

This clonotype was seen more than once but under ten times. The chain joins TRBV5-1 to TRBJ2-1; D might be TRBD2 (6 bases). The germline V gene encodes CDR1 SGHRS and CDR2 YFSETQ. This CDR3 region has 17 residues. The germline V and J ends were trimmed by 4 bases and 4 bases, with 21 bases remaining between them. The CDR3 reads CASSREVGGMTYNEQFF. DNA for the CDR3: TGCGCCAGCAGCAGGGAGGTCGGCGGGATGACTTACAATGAGCAGTTCTTC. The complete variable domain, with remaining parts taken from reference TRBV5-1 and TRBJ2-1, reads KAGVTQTPRYLIKTRGQQVTLSCSPISGHRSVSWYQQTPGQGLQFLFEYFSETQRNKGNFPGRFSGRQFSNSRSEMNVSTLELGDSALYLCASSREVGGMTYNEQFFGPGTRLTVL.

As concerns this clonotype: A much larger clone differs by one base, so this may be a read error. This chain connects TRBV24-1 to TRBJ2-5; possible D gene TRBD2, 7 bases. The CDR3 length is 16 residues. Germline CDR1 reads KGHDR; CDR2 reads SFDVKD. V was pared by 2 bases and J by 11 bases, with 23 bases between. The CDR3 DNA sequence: TGTGCCACCAGTGATTCCCTAGCGGAGGGGGTCGATGAGCAGTACTTC. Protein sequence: CATSDSLAEGVDEQYF.

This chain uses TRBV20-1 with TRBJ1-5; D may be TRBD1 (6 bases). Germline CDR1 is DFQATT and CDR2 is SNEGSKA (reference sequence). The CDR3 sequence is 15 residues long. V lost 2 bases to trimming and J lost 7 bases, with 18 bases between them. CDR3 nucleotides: TGCAGTGCTAGATCCAGGGGTATGGGAAACCAGCCCCAGCATTTT. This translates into CSARSRGMGNQPQHF.

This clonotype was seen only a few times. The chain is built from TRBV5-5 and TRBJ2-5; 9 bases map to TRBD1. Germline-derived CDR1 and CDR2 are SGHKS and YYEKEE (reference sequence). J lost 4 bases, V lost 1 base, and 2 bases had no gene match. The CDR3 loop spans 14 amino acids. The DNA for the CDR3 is TGTGCCAGCAGCTTGCTGGGACAGGGAGAGACCCAGTACTTC. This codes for CASSLLGQGETQYF.

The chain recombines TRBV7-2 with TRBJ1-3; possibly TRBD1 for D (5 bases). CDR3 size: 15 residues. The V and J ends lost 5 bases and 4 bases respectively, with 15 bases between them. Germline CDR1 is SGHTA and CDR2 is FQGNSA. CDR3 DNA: TGTGCCAGCAGCCCGGGACTGACACAAGGAAACACCATATATTTT. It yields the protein CASSPGLTQGNTIYF.

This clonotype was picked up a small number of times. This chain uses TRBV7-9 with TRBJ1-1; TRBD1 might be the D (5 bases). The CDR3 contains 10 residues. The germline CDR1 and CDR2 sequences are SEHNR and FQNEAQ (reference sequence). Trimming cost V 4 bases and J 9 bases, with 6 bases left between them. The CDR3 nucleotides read TGTGCCAGCAGCTCGGACAAAGCTTTCTTT. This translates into CASSSDKAFF.

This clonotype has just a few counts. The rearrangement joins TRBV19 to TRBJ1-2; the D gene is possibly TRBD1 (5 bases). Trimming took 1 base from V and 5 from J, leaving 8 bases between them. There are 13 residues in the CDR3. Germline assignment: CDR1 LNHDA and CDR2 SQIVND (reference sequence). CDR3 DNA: TGTGCCAGTAGTATAGGAGGGGAGTATGGCTACACCTTC. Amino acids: CASSIGGEYGYTF.

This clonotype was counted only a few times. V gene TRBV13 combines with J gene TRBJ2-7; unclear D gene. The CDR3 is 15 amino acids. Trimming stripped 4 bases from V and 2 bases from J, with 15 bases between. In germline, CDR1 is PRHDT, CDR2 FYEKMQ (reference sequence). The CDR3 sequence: CASSSSTTRTYEQYF. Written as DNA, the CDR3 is TGTGCCAGCAGCTCCTCTACAACCCGGACCTACGAGCAGTACTTC.

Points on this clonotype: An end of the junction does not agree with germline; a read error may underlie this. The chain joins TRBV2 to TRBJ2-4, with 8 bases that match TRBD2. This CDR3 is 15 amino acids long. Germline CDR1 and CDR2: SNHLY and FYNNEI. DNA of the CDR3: TGTGCCAGCAGCGAAGAGCGGGAGTATAATAGTGCGCAGTACTTC. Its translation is CASSEEREYNSAQYF.

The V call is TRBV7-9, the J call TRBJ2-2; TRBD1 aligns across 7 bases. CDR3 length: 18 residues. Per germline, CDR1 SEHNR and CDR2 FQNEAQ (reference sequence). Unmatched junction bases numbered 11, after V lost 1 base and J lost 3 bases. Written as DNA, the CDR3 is TGTGCCAGCAGCTTAGTGCCGTTCCGGGACAGATACACCGGGGAGCTGTTTTTT. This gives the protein CASSLVPFRDRYTGELFF.

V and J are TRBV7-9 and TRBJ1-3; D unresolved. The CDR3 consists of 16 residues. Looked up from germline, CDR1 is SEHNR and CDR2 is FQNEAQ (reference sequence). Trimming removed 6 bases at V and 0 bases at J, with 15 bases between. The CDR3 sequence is CASSSGEAFSGNTIYF. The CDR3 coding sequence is TGTGCCAGCAGTTCCGGGGAGGCCTTCTCTGGAAACACCATATATTTT.

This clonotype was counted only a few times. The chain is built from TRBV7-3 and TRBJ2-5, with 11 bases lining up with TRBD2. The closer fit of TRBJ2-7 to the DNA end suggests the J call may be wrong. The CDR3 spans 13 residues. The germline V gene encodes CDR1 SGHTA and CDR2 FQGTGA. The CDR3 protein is CASSTLAGGEQYF. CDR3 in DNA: TGTGCCAGCAGCACCCTAGCGGGGGGCGAGCAGTACTTC.

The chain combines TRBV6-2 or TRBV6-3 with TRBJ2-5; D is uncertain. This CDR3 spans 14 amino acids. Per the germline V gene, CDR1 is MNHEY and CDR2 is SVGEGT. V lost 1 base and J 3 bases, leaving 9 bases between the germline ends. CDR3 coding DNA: TGTGCCAGCAGTTACTTTCGGCGGAAAGAGACCCAGTACTTC. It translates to CASSYFRRKETQYF.

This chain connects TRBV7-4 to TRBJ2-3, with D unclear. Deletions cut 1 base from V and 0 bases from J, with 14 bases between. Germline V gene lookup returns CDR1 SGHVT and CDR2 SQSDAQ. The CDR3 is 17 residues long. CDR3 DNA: TGTGCCAGCAGCTTAGACGGAGAGCCCCTGAGCACAGATACGCAGTATTTT. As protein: CASSLDGEPLSTDTQYF.

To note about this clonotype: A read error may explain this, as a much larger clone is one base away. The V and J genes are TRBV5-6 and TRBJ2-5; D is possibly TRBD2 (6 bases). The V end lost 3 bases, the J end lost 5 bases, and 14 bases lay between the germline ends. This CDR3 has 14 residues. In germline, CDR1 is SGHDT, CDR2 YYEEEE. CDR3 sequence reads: CASSWGTGTETQYF. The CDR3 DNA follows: TGTGCCAGCAGCTGGGGGACTGGTACCGAGACCCAGTACTTC.

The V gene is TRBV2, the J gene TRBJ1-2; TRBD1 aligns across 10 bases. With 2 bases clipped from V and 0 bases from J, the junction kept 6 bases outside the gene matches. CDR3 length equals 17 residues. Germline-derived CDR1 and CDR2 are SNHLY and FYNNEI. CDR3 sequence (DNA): TGTGCCAGCAGTGAACGGGACAGGGGATCTTCTAACTATGGCTACACCTTC. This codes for CASSERDRGSSNYGYTF.

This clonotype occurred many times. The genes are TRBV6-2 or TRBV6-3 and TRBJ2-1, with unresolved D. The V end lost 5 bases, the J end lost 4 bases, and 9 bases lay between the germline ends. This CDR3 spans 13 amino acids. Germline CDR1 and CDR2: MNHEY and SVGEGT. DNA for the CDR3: TGTGCCAGCAGTCCCGTGGTGTACAATGAGCAGTTCTTC. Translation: CASSPVVYNEQFF.

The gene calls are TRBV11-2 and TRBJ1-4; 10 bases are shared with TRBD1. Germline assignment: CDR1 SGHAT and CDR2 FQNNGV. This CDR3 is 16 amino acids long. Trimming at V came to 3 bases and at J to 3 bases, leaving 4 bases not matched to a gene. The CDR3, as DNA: TGTGCCAGCAGCTTTTGGACAGGGGGGTCTAATGAAAAACTGTTTTTT. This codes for CASSFWTGGSNEKLFF.